Sequencing of this T cell receptor (beta chain) was carried out in a study of spatial heterogeneity in lung cancer (dated by TCRdb to about 2019). General notes on the study: Beta-chain transcripts were consistently detected in greater numbers than alpha-chain transcripts, which likely reflects a higher abundance of beta-chain transcripts. In non-small cell lung cancer, the study made a quantitative comparison of TCR alpha and beta repertoires among multiple tumor regions, matched nontumor lung and blood. Nonsynonymous mutation counts, determined by whole-exome sequencing of tumor tissue, were related to TCR repertoire features. In tumor regions, TCR transcript counts showed a strong correlation with a T cell transcriptional module score derived from matched bulk RNA-seq. In the raw uncorrected reads, each unique combination of TCR and UMI appeared on average more than ten times. Both alpha and beta chains were TCR-sequenced in samples taken at surgery, namely 220 tumor regions, roughly 64 matched nontumor lung samples and approximately 58 PBMC samples.

Findings and caveats that apply to the study as a whole: TCR-seq coverage of tumor T cells was estimated to be only 7% to 7.5% for alpha chains and about 12% for beta chains. Additional single-cell paired TCR alpha and beta sequencing was considered necessary to confirm, at a functional level, the hypothesis that regional TCRs recognize regional mutations. Counts of ubiquitous and regional expanded TCRs correlated with counts of ubiquitous and regional nonsynonymous mutations, respectively. The tumor nonsynonymous mutation count correlated with the number of expanded intratumoral alpha and beta TCRs.

The time point label of this sample denotes: sample taken at primary tumor resection. The donors were 60 to 80 patients from the lung TRACERx cohort who had early-stage, untreated non-small cell lung cancer. Whole RNA extracted from tumor and nontumor lung tissue, or from cryopreserved PBMC samples, was used for TCR sequencing without cell sorting. A patient was chosen for TCR sequencing only when enough RNA was available from at least two tumor regions. A lung pathologist reviewed the tumor and adjacent nontumor lung specimens before the specimens were selected. This clonotype was picked up many times. The antigen it recognizes is unknown. No base-level quality is on record; no much larger clone is a single base apart. This beta chain lies outside the target of a library built for alpha chains; its clone size means little. Reading the germline V gene gives CDR1 SQVTM and CDR2 ANQGSEA. V was cut back by 5 bases and J by 4 bases, leaving a gap of 20 bases between them. The CDR3 has 15 amino acids, counting the end cysteine and phenylalanine. Left in the record is the CDR3 DNA by itself, 45 bases read in frame from the first base.

Library preparation was by 5' RACE. TCRdb shows the sequencer as NextSeq 500. In the TCR library protocol, a unique molecular identifier was attached to each TCR cDNA molecule so that PCR and sequencing errors could be corrected. Processing in the source paper ran as follows. Decombinator tools were used for TCR identification, UMI-based error correction and CDR3 extraction. TCRs above a frequency of 2 per 1,000, corresponding to the top 1% of the tumor frequency distribution, were defined as expanded. Expanded tumor TCRs statistically deemed absent (corrected P<0.05) from at least one tumor region were classed as regional, and all other expanded tumor TCRs were classed as ubiquitous. Renyi diversity was calculated using the R vegan package after each repertoire was subsampled 100 times to 5,000 TCRs. CDR3 similarity networks were built from amino acid triplet string-kernel similarity, with CDR3s being connected when pairwise similarity was above 0.82. The public reads were quality trimmed at Q25 with fastp and then assembled into clones with MiXCR by TCRdb, keeping productive beta chains. Each CDR3 protein appears once, grouped with its most common genes and DNA. Here the V and J calls rest on TCRdb's processing, not on the authors' analysis. The sample profile shows about 7,000 distinct CDR3 sequences; around 12% of them were found once. The ten largest make up over 7.5% of the sample.

Recombination connected TRBV29-1 to TRBJ2-5; the D call could be TRBD1 or TRBD2, with each sharing 5 bases. Material: lung tumor tissue, obtained at surgery. The clonotype originates from a male donor with early-stage non-small cell lung cancer. The CDR3 protein is CSVNLGRVPVETQYF. The DNA sequence is TGCAGCGTTAATTTGGGACGCGTCCCGGTAGAGACCCAGTACTTC.